The 27 T cell receptor beta chains presented below share a single source sample, sequenced in a study of blood T cell repertoires in COVID-19. Assay: immunoSEQ multiplex PCR; the TCRdb copy retains only in-frame clones and omits some. Counted here are approximately 280,000 clones, 85% to 90% occurring once; the ten biggest clones make up less than 2%. The sequenced sample was PBMCs or T cells enriched from blood (not recorded which). These receptors all come from a woman between 18 and 29 years old with acute COVID-19.

This rearrangement joins TRBV30 to TRBJ2-3; D may be TRBD1 (6 bases). V was shortened by 3 bases and J by 0 bases, with 13 bases between the two germline ends. The CDR3 is 15 residues long. Germline values: CDR1 GTSNPN, CDR2 SVGIG (reference sequence). CDR3 nucleotides: TGTGCCTGGAGCCGGAACAGGGCCAGCACAGATACGCAGTATTTT. Its translation: CAWSRNRASTDTQYF. The full variable domain, completed using reference TRBV30 and TRBJ2-3, is SQTIHQWPATLVQPVGSPLSLECTVEGTSNPNLYWYRQAAGRGLQLLFYSVGIGQISSEVPQNLSASRPQDRQFILSSKKLLLSDSGFYLCAWSRNRASTDTQYFGPGTRLTVL.

V usage is TRBV5-1 and J usage is TRBJ1-1; D call uncertain. Trimming removed 2 bases from V and 1 base from J, with 9 bases in between. There are 14 residues in the CDR3. Germline CDR1 SGHRS, CDR2 YFSETQ. This CDR3 is CASSFGPSNTEAFF. CDR3 DNA: TGCGCCAGCAGCTTTGGGCCCTCGAACACTGAAGCTTTCTTT.

This CDR3 is CAWKGWDRDYGYTF. The CDR3 nucleotides read TGTGCCTGGAAGGGTTGGGACAGGGACTATGGCTACACCTTC. The rearrangement links TRBV30 to TRBJ1-2, with TRBD1 matching 9 bases. The CDR3 spans 14 residues. CDR1 is GTSNPN and CDR2 is SVGIG in the germline V gene (reference sequence). Germline trimming cut 4 bases from V and 3 bases from J; bases unmatched to any gene: 6.

This rearrangement joins TRBV21-1 to TRBJ2-7; the table's D call, TRBD2, was not checked against the DNA. TRBV21-1 is listed as a pseudogene. This CDR3 is 16 amino acids long. The CDR3 region has the DNA TGTGCCAGCAGCAAAGTCCAGCGGGAGATCGACTACGAGCAGTACTTC. Amino acid sequence: CASSKVQREIDYEQYF.

The chain is built from TRBV4-1 and TRBJ2-5; D is unresolved. Trimming removed 4 bases at V and 0 bases at J, with 6 bases between. CDR1 and CDR2 from the germline V gene are MGHRA and YSYEKL. The CDR3 is made up of 13 amino acids. This CDR3 reads CASSLNYQETQYF. The CDR3, as DNA: TGCGCCAGCAGCCTAAACTACCAAGAGACCCAGTACTTC.

J is TRBJ2-2 and V is TRBV5-1; 7 positions agree with TRBD1. The length of the CDR3 is 15 residues. The germline CDR1 and CDR2 sequences are SGHRS and YFSETQ. Trimming took 4 bases from V and 2 from J; bases not matched to a gene: 5. CDR3 protein: CASSPGTENTGELFF. The CDR3 nucleotides read TGCGCCAGCAGCCCCGGGACAGAAAACACCGGGGAGCTGTTTTTT. Using reference TRBV5-1 and TRBJ2-2 for the parts outside the CDR3, the full variable domain is KAGVTQTPRYLIKTRGQQVTLSCSPISGHRSVSWYQQTPGQGLQFLFEYFSETQRNKGNFPGRFSGRQFSNSRSEMNVSTLELGDSALYLCASSPGTENTGELFFGEGSRLTVL.

The chain links TRBV6-5 to TRBJ1-5; TRBD1 is a possible D gene (5 bases). The germline V gene has CDR1 MNHEY and CDR2 SVGAGI. CDR3 length: 15 residues. Deletions cut 0 bases from V and 4 bases from J, with 10 bases between. The CDR3 spells CASSYSVRANQPQHF. The DNA of the CDR3 is TGTGCCAGCAGTTACTCGGTCAGGGCAAATCAGCCCCAGCATTTT.

In regard to this clone: A read error may produce the germline difference seen at one junction end. This specimen includes other DNA sequences encoding the same CDR3. This chain joins TRBV28 and TRBJ1-1, with D uncertain. The CDR3 covers 14 residues. Germline CDR1 MDHEN, CDR2 SYDVKM. This chain's CDR3 is CASSLSGMNTEAFF. The CDR3 DNA sequence: TGTGCCAGCAGTTTAAGCGGTATGAACACTGAAGCTTTCTTC.

The chain joins TRBV6-2 or TRBV6-3 to TRBJ2-1; no clear D gene. Per the germline V gene, CDR1 is MNHEY and CDR2 is SVGEGT. With 4 bases removed from V and 6 bases from J, the gap between germline ends came to 13 bases. The CDR3 has 14 amino acids. CDR3 sequence reads: CASSSTLSSNEQFF. DNA of the CDR3: TGTGCCAGCAGTTCCACACTTAGCAGCAATGAGCAGTTCTTC.

The chain couples TRBV6-5 to TRBJ1-2; 11 bases align to TRBD1. Germline trimming cut 5 bases from V and 5 bases from J; bases unmatched to any gene: 1. Germline V CDR1 and CDR2: MNHEY, SVGAGI. The length of the CDR3 is 13 residues. CDR3 bases: TGTGCCAGCAGTCGGGACAGGGGGTATGGCTACACCTTC. Residues: CASSRDRGYGYTF.

This chain connects TRBV2 to TRBJ1-5; a weak D match, TRBD1 (6 bases). V was shortened by 3 bases and J by 5 bases, with 11 bases between the two germline ends. Germline CDR1 is SNHLY and CDR2 is FYNNEI. This CDR3 comprises 14 residues. CDR3 DNA sequence: TGTGCCAGCAGTGAGGGACACTCATATCAGCCCCAGCATTTT. It encodes CASSEGHSYQPQHF.

V gene TRBV7-9 combines with J gene TRBJ2-3; weak D call: TRBD2 (6 bases). CDR3 length: 14 amino acids. Trimming took off 3 bases at V and 4 bases at J, with 11 bases between the two ends. CDR1 is SEHNR and CDR2 is FQNEAQ in the germline V gene (reference sequence). The CDR3 DNA reads as TGTGCCAGCAGCTTTGGCGGGACTGCAGATACGCAGTATTTT. As protein: CASSFGGTADTQYF.

V gene TRBV28 combines with J gene TRBJ2-5, with D uncertain. The CDR3 runs to 14 residues. Trimming took 1 base from V and 1 from J, leaving 7 bases between them. From germline, CDR1 is MDHEN and CDR2 SYDVKM. The DNA of the CDR3 is TGTGCCAGCAGTTTATCGAGGTCCCAAGAGACCCAGTACTTC. Its translation is CASSLSRSQETQYF.

This rearrangement joins TRBV27 to TRBJ2-4, with 9 nucleotides matching TRBD1. V shed 5 bases and J 1 base; nucleotides not matched to a gene: 9. The length of the CDR3 is 17 residues. Looked up from germline, CDR1 is MNHEY and CDR2 is SMNVEV (reference sequence). CDR3 residues: CASSTRQGGFAKNIQYF. In nucleotides, the CDR3 is TGTGCCAGCAGTACCCGACAGGGGGGCTTCGCCAAAAACATTCAGTACTTC.

V gene TRBV5-8 combines with J gene TRBJ2-1; 8 bases are a match to TRBD2. V lost 6 bases and J lost 6; bases outside the gene matches: 11. The CDR3 has 15 residues. From germline, CDR1 is SGHTS and CDR2 YDEGEE. The CDR3 protein is CASTLGGLVGNEQFF. The CDR3 DNA reads as TGTGCCAGCACCCTTGGGGGACTAGTCGGCAATGAGCAGTTCTTC.

The V gene is TRBV6-5, the J gene TRBJ1-6; 7 nucleotides line up with TRBD1. The V gene's germline CDR1 is MNHEY and CDR2 SVGAGI. After removal of 0 bases from V and 7 bases from J, the junction contained 3 bases not matched to a gene. The CDR3 has 15 residues. The CDR3 reads CASSYSTGWNSPLHF. The CDR3 DNA is TGTGCCAGCAGTTACTCGACAGGGTGGAATTCACCCCTCCACTTT.

The CDR3: CASTDRVGQPQHF. CDR3 DNA: TGTGCCAGCACTGACAGGGTCGGTCAGCCCCAGCATTTT. This chain connects TRBV27 to TRBJ1-5; 7 nucleotides agree with TRBD1. CDR3 size: 13 residues. Germline V gene data show CDR1 as MNHEY and CDR2 as SMNVEV (reference sequence). After removal of 7 bases from V and 6 bases from J, the junction contained 6 bases not matched to a gene.

The chain employs TRBV7-2 and TRBJ1-1; the D is unclear. Trimming shortened V by 4 bases and J by 3 bases, and 9 bases separated the two germline ends. Germline-derived CDR1 and CDR2 are SGHTA and FQGNSA. The CDR3 contains 13 residues. CDR3 nucleotides: TGTGCCAGCAGCTCTTACACCGACACTGAAGCTTTCTTT. It is translated as CASSSYTDTEAFF.

This chain links TRBV4-2 with TRBJ1-2; 9 nucleotides align to TRBD1. V lost 5 bases and J lost 5; bases outside the gene matches: 9. Germline loops: CDR1 LGHNA, CDR2 YNFKEQ. This CDR3 is built from 15 residues. Written as DNA, the CDR3 is TGTGCCAGCAGCGAAGGACAGGGGCCAGAGTATGGCTACACCTTC. Translated: CASSEGQGPEYGYTF.

This rearrangement joins TRBV10-3 to TRBJ1-4; tentative D call: TRBD1 (5 bases). In germline, CDR1 is ENHRY, CDR2 SYGVKD. Trimming removed 3 bases at V and 7 bases at J, with 15 bases between. The CDR3 sequence is 15 residues long. The CDR3, as DNA: TGTGCCATCAGTGATCGCGGGGGGTTTACTGAAAAACTGTTTTTT. It is translated as CAISDRGGFTEKLFF.

This clone appeared a few times. V is TRBV24-1 and J is TRBJ2-3, with 7 bases matching TRBD2. This CDR3 has 12 residues. After removal of 9 bases from V and 6 bases from J, the junction contained 5 bases not matched to a gene. CDR1 is KGHDR and CDR2 is SFDVKD in the germline V gene. The CDR3 nucleotides read TGTGCCACCGGGAGGGGCAGCGATACGCAGTATTTT. Residues: CATGRGSDTQYF.

This chain connects TRBV11-3 to TRBJ2-1; D may be TRBD1 (5 bases). The CDR3 contains 19 residues. V lost 3 bases and J 0 bases, leaving 21 bases between the germline ends. Germline CDR1 SGHNT, CDR2 YENEEA. The CDR3 reads CASSLGLPLTDSSYNEQFF. As DNA, the CDR3 is TGTGCCAGCAGCTTGGGGTTGCCCCTGACTGACAGCTCCTACAATGAGCAGTTCTTC.

The chain is built from TRBV2 and TRBJ2-2; 8 nucleotides align to TRBD1. Germline V CDR1 and CDR2: SNHLY, FYNNEI. This CDR3 contains 16 residues. The V and J ends lost 2 bases and 0 bases, in that order; junction bases with no gene match: 2. CDR3 in DNA: TGTGCCAGCAGTGAACAGGGGGCCGCGAACACCGGGGAGCTGTTTTTT. This codes for CASSEQGAANTGELFF. The full variable domain, its missing parts supplied by reference TRBV2 and TRBJ2-2, is EPEVTQTPSHQVTQMGQEVILRCVPISNHLYFYWYRQILGQKVEFLVSFYNNEISEKSEIFDDQFSVERPDGSNFTLKIRSTKLEDSAMYFCASSEQGAANTGELFFGEGSRLTVL.

The J gene is TRBJ1-1, the V gene TRBV29-1; 8 nucleotides match TRBD1. The CDR3 consists of 19 residues. Per germline, CDR1 SQVTM and CDR2 ANQGSEA. V gave up 3 bases and J gave up 1 base; unmatched junction bases: 19. DNA for the CDR3: TGCAGCGTTGAGTACCCTGGACAGGGCCAAGGAACTTGGAACACTGAAGCTTTCTTT. Amino acid sequence: CSVEYPGQGQGTWNTEAFF. The complete variable domain, with remaining parts taken from reference TRBV29-1 and TRBJ1-1, reads SAVISQKPSRDICQRGTSLTIQCQVDSQVTMMFWYRQQPGQSLTLIATANQGSEATYESGFVIDKFPISRPNLTFSTLTVSNMSPEDSSIYLCSVEYPGQGQGTWNTEAFFGQGTRLTVV.

J is TRBJ1-6 and V is TRBV5-4; D gene uncertain. V lost 5 bases, J lost 3 bases, and 12 bases lay in between. The CDR3 runs to 15 residues. Germline CDR1 reads SGHNT; CDR2 reads YYREEE (reference sequence). This CDR3 reads CASRSGVVYNSPLHF. CDR3 sequence (DNA): TGTGCCAGCAGGAGCGGGGTAGTCTATAATTCACCCCTCCACTTT.

This clone was seen only a few times. The V gene is TRBV5-4, the J gene TRBJ2-3; no definite D call. The CDR3 has 14 residues. Between the trimmed V and J ends, which lost 5 bases and 4 bases, there was a span of 14 bases. Per germline, CDR1 SGHNT and CDR2 YYREEE (reference sequence). The CDR3 reads CASRVGQVADTQYF. The CDR3 DNA follows: TGTGCCAGCAGGGTCGGTCAGGTTGCAGATACGCAGTATTTT.

The chain carries TRBV19 and TRBJ2-7; possibly TRBD1 for D (6 bases). Trimming stripped 5 bases from V and 5 bases from J, with 19 bases between. Germline CDR1 is LNHDA and CDR2 is SQIVND (reference sequence). This CDR3 contains 15 residues. The chain's CDR3 is CASSYLGALSDEQYF. CDR3 nucleotides: TGTGCCAGTAGTTATCTGGGGGCCTTATCGGACGAGCAGTACTTC.